The 30 T cell receptor beta chains reported below all come from one sample, sequenced in a study of T cell responses to AZD1222 COVID-19 vaccine. Generated by immunoSEQ multiplex PCR, the TCRdb table keeps only in-frame clones and is missing some. The repertoire holds 80,000 to 90,000 clones, with about 91% as singletons. The input for sequencing was peripheral blood, taken on day 0 of AZD1222 vaccination. Receptors originate from an adult in good health.

The V call is TRBV9, the J call TRBJ2-1; no definite D call. Germline V gene sequence: CDR1 SGDLS, CDR2 YYNGEE. Trimming stripped 0 bases from V and 7 bases from J, with 8 bases between. There are 13 residues in the CDR3. The CDR3 is CASSVVLGNEQFF. Written as DNA, the CDR3 is TGTGCCAGCAGCGTAGTTTTGGGAAATGAGCAGTTCTTC.

J is TRBJ2-7 and V is TRBV12-3 or TRBV12-4; 7 bases align to TRBD1. The length of the CDR3 is 13 residues. V trimming: 6 bases; J trimming: 2 bases; junction bases outside the gene matches: 4. CDR3 sequence reads: CASRSQGTYEQYF. The DNA of the CDR3 is TGTGCCAGCAGATCACAGGGGACCTACGAGCAGTACTTC.

The chain carries TRBV5-4 and TRBJ2-7; 8 bases match TRBD1. Looked up from germline, CDR1 is SGHNT and CDR2 is YYREEE (reference sequence). This CDR3 is 14 amino acids long. V trimming: 0 bases; J trimming: 4 bases; junction bases outside the gene matches: 3. The DNA for the CDR3 is TGTGCCAGCAGCTTGGCGGGACAGGTTTACGAGCAGTACTTC. It is translated as CASSLAGQVYEQYF.

The chain links TRBV24-1 to TRBJ2-1; D gene ambiguous. The CDR3 is 13 amino acids. The ends were cut back, 1 base at V and 12 bases at J, with 12 bases in the middle. The V gene's germline CDR1 is KGHDR and CDR2 SFDVKD. CDR3 coding DNA: TGTGCCACCAGTGATTTCGGCCCTGATGGGCAGTTCTTC. Its translation: CATSDFGPDGQFF.

This chain uses TRBV5-1 with TRBJ2-7; D gene uncertain. CDR3 length: 15 amino acids. The germline V and J ends were trimmed by 6 bases and 0 bases, with 16 bases remaining between them. Germline CDR1 SGHRS, CDR2 YFSETQ. Here the CDR3 reads CASTYLSGGSYEQYF. CDR3 in DNA: TGCGCCAGCACCTATCTCTCTGGTGGCTCCTACGAGCAGTACTTC.

The CDR3 reads CSVESVDEWAEAFF. CDR3 DNA sequence: TGCAGCGTTGAGTCGGTCGACGAATGGGCTGAAGCTTTCTTT. The V call is TRBV29-1, the J call TRBJ1-1; D gene ambiguous. Germline V gene lookup returns CDR1 SQVTM and CDR2 ANQGSEA. Trimming stripped 3 bases from V and 6 bases from J, with 17 bases between. The CDR3 consists of 14 residues. Together with reference TRBV29-1 and TRBJ1-1, the CDR3 gives the full variable domain: SAVISQKPSRDICQRGTSLTIQCQVDSQVTMMFWYRQQPGQSLTLIATANQGSEATYESGFVIDKFPISRPNLTFSTLTVSNMSPEDSSIYLCSVESVDEWAEAFFGQGTRLTVV.

V gene TRBV6-2 or TRBV6-3 combines with J gene TRBJ2-7, with TRBD2 as a possible D gene (5 bases). This CDR3 comprises 15 residues. CDR1 and CDR2 (germline): MNHEY, SVGEGT. Trimming took off 0 bases at V and 3 bases at J, with 12 bases between the two ends. CDR3 loop: CASSYSPGVIYEQYF. The CDR3 DNA reads as TGTGCCAGCAGTTACTCCCCCGGGGTGATCTACGAGCAGTACTTC.

A few counts support this clone. This rearrangement joins TRBV5-8 to TRBJ1-1; D remains ambiguous. CDR3 size: 14 residues. With 0 bases removed from V and 2 bases from J, the gap between germline ends came to 8 bases. Germline V gene data show CDR1 as SGHTS and CDR2 as YDEGEE. The CDR3: CASSLEWRNTEAFF. CDR3 nucleotides: TGTGCCAGCAGCTTGGAATGGAGAAACACTGAAGCTTTCTTT.

The V gene is TRBV4-1, the J gene TRBJ2-7, with D perhaps TRBD1 or TRBD2 (5 bases each). This CDR3 comprises 15 residues. V lost 1 base and J lost 6, with 16 bases in between. CDR1 and CDR2 (germline): MGHRA, YSYEKL. This chain's CDR3 is CASSQVQGVPGEQYF. CDR3 in DNA: TGCGCCAGCAGCCAAGTCCAGGGAGTCCCGGGCGAGCAGTACTTC.

The chain recombines TRBV30 with TRBJ2-7, with D perhaps assigned TRBD1 or TRBD2 (5 bases each). V dropped 5 bases and J dropped 0 bases, with 17 bases sitting between them. The CDR3 consists of 15 residues. Per the germline V gene, CDR1 is GTSNPN and CDR2 is SVGIG (reference sequence). CDR3 amino acids: CAWGRPGRSSYEQYF. The CDR3 region has the DNA TGTGCCTGGGGGCGCCCGGGACGGAGCTCCTACGAGCAGTACTTC.

V gene TRBV12-5 combines with J gene TRBJ1-2; a weak D match, TRBD1 (5 bases). Germline values: CDR1 LGHNT, CDR2 FRNRAP. The ends were cut back, 0 bases at V and 7 bases at J, with 15 bases in the middle. The CDR3 has 15 residues. The CDR3 sequence is CASGLVLSAGGGYTF. The CDR3 nucleotides are TGTGCTAGTGGTTTGGTATTATCGGCGGGGGGTGGCTACACCTTC.

This chain connects TRBV10-3 to TRBJ1-1; D remains unclear. CDR3 length equals 16 residues. Trimming removed 3 bases at V and 4 bases at J, with 18 bases between. CDR1 is ENHRY, CDR2 SYGVKD, per germline. CDR3 nucleotides: TGTGCCATCAGTGATCCCGGGCCGACTGGAAGCACTGAAGCTTTCTTT. Its translation: CAISDPGPTGSTEAFF.

The chain carries TRBV19 and TRBJ2-2; D gene ambiguous. V lost 7 bases and J lost 4, with 19 bases in between. CDR1 is LNHDA, CDR2 SQIVND, per germline (reference sequence). The CDR3 runs to 16 residues. In nucleotides, the CDR3 is TGTGCCAGTACCCATCTCGGGCCCCTAACCACCGGGGAGCTGTTTTTT. Translation: CASTHLGPLTTGELFF. Full variable domain (rest looked up from reference TRBV19 and TRBJ2-2): DGGITQSPKYLFRKEGQNVTLSCEQNLNHDAMYWYRQDPGQGLRLIYYSQIVNDFQKGDIAEGYSVSREKKESFPLTVTSAQKNPTAFYLCASTHLGPLTTGELFFGEGSRLTVL.

V and J are TRBV27 and TRBJ2-2; D is unresolved. CDR1 and CDR2 from the germline V gene are MNHEY and SMNVEV (reference sequence). Trimming removed 2 bases from V and 6 bases from J, with 13 bases in between. This CDR3 region has 15 residues. The CDR3: CASSLSAGVPGELFF. The CDR3 DNA reads TGTGCCAGCAGTTTAAGTGCTGGGGTCCCCGGGGAGCTGTTTTTT.

This clone was counted between two and nine times. This rearrangement joins TRBV7-2 to TRBJ1-1; D remains ambiguous. The CDR3 spans 12 residues. The germline gives CDR1 SGHTA, CDR2 FQGNSA. Trimming removed 2 bases from V and 3 bases from J, with 4 bases in between. The CDR3 sequence: CASSLYDTEAFF. CDR3 DNA sequence: TGTGCCAGCAGCTTATATGACACTGAAGCTTTCTTT. Full variable domain (missing parts from reference TRBV7-2 and TRBJ1-1): GAGVSQSPSNKVTEKGKDVELRCDPISGHTALYWYRQSLGQGLEFLIYFQGNSAPDKSGLPSDRFSAERTGGSVSTLTIQRTQQEDSAVYLCASSLYDTEAFFGQGTRLTVV.

The chain has TRBV2 and TRBJ2-2; D remains unclear. Trimming removed 3 bases at V and 5 bases at J, with 13 bases between. The CDR3 has 15 residues. Germline CDR1 reads SNHLY; CDR2 reads FYNNEI. For the CDR3, the DNA is TGTGCCAGCAGTGAGGAGTACAGTGGGACCGGGGAGCTGTTTTTT. Encoded protein: CASSEEYSGTGELFF.

The chain has TRBV20-1 and TRBJ2-5; D is uncertain. Germline V gene data show CDR1 as DFQATT and CDR2 as SNEGSKA (reference sequence). This CDR3 spans 13 amino acids. V was clipped by 5 bases and J by 1 base, with 11 bases between them. In DNA form, the CDR3 reads TGCAGTGCTCGTGCCCGGCCCCAAGAGACCCAGTACTTC. Translated, it gives CSARARPQETQYF.

V gene TRBV5-1 combines with J gene TRBJ1-4; no firm D call. V was pared by 0 bases and J by 0 bases, with 9 bases between. Per germline, CDR1 SGHRS and CDR2 YFSETQ. This CDR3 is built from 16 residues. The CDR3 coding sequence is TGCGCCAGCAGCTTGGGTTCCCGAGCAACTAATGAAAAACTGTTTTTT. Translation gives CASSLGSRATNEKLFF.

The chain has TRBV27 and TRBJ1-1, with a tentative D call TRBD1 (6 bases). Trimming stripped 3 bases from V and 1 base from J, with 12 bases between. This CDR3 region has 15 residues. Germline assignment: CDR1 MNHEY and CDR2 SMNVEV (reference sequence). The CDR3 DNA follows: TGTGCCAGCAGTTTTGGGGGCCGGGGGAACACTGAAGCTTTCTTT. Its translation is CASSFGGRGNTEAFF.

This clone appeared a single time. The genes are TRBV29-1 and TRBJ2-1; 7 bases are shared with TRBD2. The CDR3 has 14 residues. Germline-derived CDR1 and CDR2 are SQVTM and ANQGSEA. V dropped 4 bases and J dropped 4; count of bases not matched to a gene: 7. The CDR3 DNA sequence: TGCAGCGTTGTATGGGCTAGCGGATACAATGAGCAGTTCTTC. Translated: CSVVWASGYNEQFF.

The chain carries TRBV27 and TRBJ1-1, with no clear D. Trimming stripped 6 bases from V and 4 bases from J, with 18 bases between. CDR1 is MNHEY and CDR2 is SMNVEV in the germline V gene (reference sequence). The CDR3 length is 15 residues. The chain's CDR3 is CASSPTVTGGTEAFF. The DNA for the CDR3 is TGTGCCAGCAGCCCTACGGTGACGGGAGGCACTGAAGCTTTCTTT.

V is TRBV24-1 and J is TRBJ2-2; D may be TRBD1 (5 bases). Per germline, CDR1 KGHDR and CDR2 SFDVKD. Trimming took 4 bases from V and 7 from J, leaving 12 bases between them. The CDR3 sequence is 14 residues long. The CDR3 nucleotides are TGTGCCACCAGTGACCCCAGGGTGCACGGGGAGCTGTTTTTT. It encodes CATSDPRVHGELFF.

The chain carries TRBV5-8 and TRBJ1-4; no reliable D call. The germline V gene encodes CDR1 SGHTS and CDR2 YDEGEE. There are 13 residues in the CDR3. V gave up 4 bases and J gave up 5 bases, with 9 bases separating them. The CDR3, as DNA: TGTGCCAGCAGCCTACCTGAGAATGAAAAACTGTTTTTT. Translation: CASSLPENEKLFF.

The chain joins TRBV5-1 to TRBJ2-5, with D maybe TRBD1 (6 bases). The germline V and J ends were trimmed by 4 bases and 1 base, with 8 bases remaining between them. The CDR3 loop spans 13 amino acids. Germline V gives CDR1 SGHRS, CDR2 YFSETQ. The CDR3 protein is CASSIQGQETQYF. CDR3 nucleotide sequence: TGCGCCAGCAGCATACAGGGCCAAGAGACCCAGTACTTC.

V is TRBV21-1 and J is TRBJ1-4. TRBV21-1 is flagged as a pseudogene. This CDR3 region has 14 residues. CDR3 region: CARSPRASNEKLFF. For the CDR3, the DNA is TGTGCAAGGTCCCCGCGGGCTTCTAATGAAAAACTGTTTTTT.

This chain joins TRBV5-4 and TRBJ1-1; D gene unclear. Germline V CDR1 and CDR2: SGHNT, YYREEE (reference sequence). This CDR3 spans 14 amino acids. V shed 4 bases and J shed 2 bases, with 12 bases lying between them. CDR3 in amino acids: CASSGPGVNTEAFF. CDR3 DNA: TGTGCCAGCAGCGGGCCTGGGGTAAACACTGAAGCTTTCTTT.

V gene TRBV4-1 combines with J gene TRBJ2-6; either TRBD1 or TRBD2 may fit D (5 bases each). Between the trimmed V and J ends, which lost 5 bases and 1 base, there was a span of 18 bases. The CDR3 loop spans 18 amino acids. CDR1 MGHRA and CDR2 YSYEKL come from the germline V gene. The CDR3 DNA follows: TGCGCCAGCAGCACCCGGACTGAGGGGCTTTCTGGGGCCAACGTCCTGACTTTC. Its translation is CASSTRTEGLSGANVLTF.

The chain recombines TRBV25-1 with TRBJ2-7; D gene unclear. Germline CDR1 and CDR2: MGHDK and SYGVNS. V gave up 1 base and J gave up 7 bases, with 20 bases separating them. The CDR3 runs to 16 residues. The CDR3 DNA sequence: TGTGCCAGCAGTGAATCGGCAGACCTCGCCTGGGGTGAGCAGTACTTC. It encodes CASSESADLAWGEQYF.

The chain uses TRBV30 and TRBJ2-3; tentatively, D is TRBD2 (6 bases). CDR3 length: 15 amino acids. The germline V and J ends were trimmed by 3 bases and 5 bases, with 18 bases remaining between them. Looked up from germline, CDR1 is GTSNPN and CDR2 is SVGIG (reference sequence). The CDR3 is CAWSRLGINRDTQYF. The CDR3 bases are TGTGCCTGGAGCCGACTAGGGATCAACCGAGATACGCAGTATTTT.

The chain uses TRBV12-3 or TRBV12-4 and TRBJ2-5; tentatively, D is TRBD1 (5 bases). The CDR3 runs to 13 residues. V lost 3 bases and J 4 bases, leaving 9 bases between the germline ends. The CDR3 DNA reads TGTGCCAGCAGTTTGTCAGGGCCAGAGACCCAGTACTTC. It yields the protein CASSLSGPETQYF.